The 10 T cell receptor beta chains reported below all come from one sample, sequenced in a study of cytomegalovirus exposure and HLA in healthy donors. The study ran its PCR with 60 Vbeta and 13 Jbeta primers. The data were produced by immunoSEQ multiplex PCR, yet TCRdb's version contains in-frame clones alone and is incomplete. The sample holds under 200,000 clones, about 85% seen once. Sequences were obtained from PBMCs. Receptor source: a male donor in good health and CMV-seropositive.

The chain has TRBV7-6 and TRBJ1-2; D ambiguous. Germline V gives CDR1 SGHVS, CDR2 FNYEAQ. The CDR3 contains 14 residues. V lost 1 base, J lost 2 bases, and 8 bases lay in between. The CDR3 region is CASSLVGRNYGYTF. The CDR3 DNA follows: TGTGCCAGCAGCTTAGTGGGCAGGAACTATGGCTACACCTTC.

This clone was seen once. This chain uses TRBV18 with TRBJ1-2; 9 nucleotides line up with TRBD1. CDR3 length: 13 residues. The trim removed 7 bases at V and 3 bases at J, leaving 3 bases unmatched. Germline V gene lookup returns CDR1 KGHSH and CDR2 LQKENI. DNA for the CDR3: TGTGCCAGCTTAAGGACAGGGGACTATGGCTACACCTTC. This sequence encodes CASLRTGDYGYTF.

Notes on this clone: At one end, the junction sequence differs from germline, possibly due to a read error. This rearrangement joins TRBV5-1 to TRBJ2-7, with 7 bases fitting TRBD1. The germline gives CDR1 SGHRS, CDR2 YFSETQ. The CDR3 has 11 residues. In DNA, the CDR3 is TGCGCCAGCAGCTCCGGACAGGTTAATAGCTTC. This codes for CASSSGQVNSF.

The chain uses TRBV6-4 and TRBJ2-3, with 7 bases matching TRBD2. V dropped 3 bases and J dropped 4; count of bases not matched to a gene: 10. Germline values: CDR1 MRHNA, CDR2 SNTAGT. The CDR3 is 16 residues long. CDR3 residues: CASSDASGEGADTQYF. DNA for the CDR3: TGTGCCAGCAGTGATGCTAGCGGAGAAGGGGCAGATACGCAGTATTTT.

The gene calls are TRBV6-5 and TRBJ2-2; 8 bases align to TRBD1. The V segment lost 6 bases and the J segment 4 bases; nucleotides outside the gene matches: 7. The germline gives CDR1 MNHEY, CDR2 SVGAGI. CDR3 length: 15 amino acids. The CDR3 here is CASRGQGRVTGELFF. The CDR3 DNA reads TGTGCCAGCAGAGGACAGGGACGCGTCACCGGGGAGCTGTTTTTT.

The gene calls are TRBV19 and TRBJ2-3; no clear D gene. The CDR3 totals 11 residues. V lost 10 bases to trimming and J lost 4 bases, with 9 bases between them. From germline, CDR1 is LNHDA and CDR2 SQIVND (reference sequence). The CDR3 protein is CATRVADTQYF. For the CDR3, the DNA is TGTGCCACCCGAGTGGCAGATACGCAGTATTTT.

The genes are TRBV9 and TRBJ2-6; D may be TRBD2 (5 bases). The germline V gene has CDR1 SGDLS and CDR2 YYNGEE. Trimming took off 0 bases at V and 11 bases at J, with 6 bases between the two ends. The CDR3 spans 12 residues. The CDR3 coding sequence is TGTGCCAGCAGCGTAGTCGGGGACGTCCTGACTTTC. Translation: CASSVVGDVLTF.

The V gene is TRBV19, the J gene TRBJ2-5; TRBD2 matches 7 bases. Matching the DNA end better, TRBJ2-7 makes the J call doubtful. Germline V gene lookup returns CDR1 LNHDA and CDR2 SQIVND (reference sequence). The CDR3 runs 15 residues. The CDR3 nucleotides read TGTGCCAGTAGTGGGAGGTGGCGGGAGCCCTACGAGCAGTACTTC. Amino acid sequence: CASSGRWREPYEQYF.

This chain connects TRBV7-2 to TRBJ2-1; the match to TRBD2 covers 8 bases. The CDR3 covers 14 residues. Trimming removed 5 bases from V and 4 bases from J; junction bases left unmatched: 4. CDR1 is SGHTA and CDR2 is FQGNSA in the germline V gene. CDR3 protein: CASSRAGAYNEQFF. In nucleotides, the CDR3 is TGTGCCAGCAGCCGAGCGGGAGCTTACAATGAGCAGTTCTTC.

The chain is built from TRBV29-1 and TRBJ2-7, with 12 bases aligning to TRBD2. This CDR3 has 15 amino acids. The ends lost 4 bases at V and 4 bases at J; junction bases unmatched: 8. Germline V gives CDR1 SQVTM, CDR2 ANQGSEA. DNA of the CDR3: TGCAGCGTTGTTCTAGCGGGAGGGCCGTTGTACGAGCAGTACTTC. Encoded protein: CSVVLAGGPLYEQYF.